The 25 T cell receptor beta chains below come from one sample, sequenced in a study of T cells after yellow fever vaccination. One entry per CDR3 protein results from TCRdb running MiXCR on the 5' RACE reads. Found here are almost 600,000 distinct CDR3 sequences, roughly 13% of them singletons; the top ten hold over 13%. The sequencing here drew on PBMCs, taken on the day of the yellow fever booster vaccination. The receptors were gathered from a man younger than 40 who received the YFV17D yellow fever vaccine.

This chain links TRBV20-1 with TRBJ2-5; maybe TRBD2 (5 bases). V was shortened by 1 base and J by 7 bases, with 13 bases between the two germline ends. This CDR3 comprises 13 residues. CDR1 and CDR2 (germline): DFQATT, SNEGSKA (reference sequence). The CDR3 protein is CSARVMAGGTQYF. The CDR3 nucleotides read TGCAGTGCTAGAGTGATGGCCGGAGGGACCCAGTACTTC.

The CDR3 protein is CASSQNVGTGGSSQPQHF. CDR3 sequence (DNA): TGTGCCAGCAGCCAAAATGTAGGAACAGGGGGATCAAGTCAGCCCCAGCATTTT. The chain links TRBV4-2 to TRBJ1-5; 8 positions agree with TRBD1. V lost 2 bases and J lost 6; bases outside the gene matches: 15. The CDR3 totals 18 residues. From germline, CDR1 is LGHNA and CDR2 YNFKEQ.

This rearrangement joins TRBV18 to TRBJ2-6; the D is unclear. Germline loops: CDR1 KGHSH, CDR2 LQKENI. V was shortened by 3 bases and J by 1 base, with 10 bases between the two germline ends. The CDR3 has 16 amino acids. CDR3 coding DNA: TGTGCCAGCTCACCCTTCAAAGGGTCTGGGGCCAACGTCCTGACTTTC. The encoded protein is CASSPFKGSGANVLTF.

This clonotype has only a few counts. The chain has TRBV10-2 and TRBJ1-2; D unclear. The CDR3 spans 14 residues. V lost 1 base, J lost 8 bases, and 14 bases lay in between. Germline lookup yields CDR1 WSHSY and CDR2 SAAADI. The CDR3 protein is CASSEWTGTLGYTF. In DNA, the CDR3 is TGCGCCAGCAGTGAGTGGACGGGTACCTTAGGCTACACCTTC.

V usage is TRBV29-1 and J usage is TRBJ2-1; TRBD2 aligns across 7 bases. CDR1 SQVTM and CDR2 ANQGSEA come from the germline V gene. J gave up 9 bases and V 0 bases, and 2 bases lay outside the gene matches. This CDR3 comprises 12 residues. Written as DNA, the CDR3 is TGCAGCGTTGAAGAGGGGAGGGGTGAGCAGTTCTTC. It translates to CSVEEGRGEQFF.

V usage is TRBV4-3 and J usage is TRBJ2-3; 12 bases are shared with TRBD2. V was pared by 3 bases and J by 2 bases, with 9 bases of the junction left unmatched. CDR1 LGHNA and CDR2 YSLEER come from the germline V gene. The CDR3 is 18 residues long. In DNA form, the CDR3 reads TGCGCCAGCAGCCAGTGGACTAGCGGGGATTCTTTCACAGATACGCAGTATTTT. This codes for CASSQWTSGDSFTDTQYF.

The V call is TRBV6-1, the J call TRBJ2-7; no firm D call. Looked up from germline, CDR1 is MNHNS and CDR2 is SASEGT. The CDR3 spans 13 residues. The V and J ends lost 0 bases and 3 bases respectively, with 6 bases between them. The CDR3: CASSEAAIYEQYF. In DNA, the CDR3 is TGTGCCAGCAGTGAAGCCGCCATCTACGAGCAGTACTTC.

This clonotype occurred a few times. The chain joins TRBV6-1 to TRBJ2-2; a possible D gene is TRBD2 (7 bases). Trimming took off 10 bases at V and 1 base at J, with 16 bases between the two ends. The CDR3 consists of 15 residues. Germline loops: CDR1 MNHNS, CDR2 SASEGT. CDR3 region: CATYKGGMNTGELFF. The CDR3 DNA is TGTGCCACATATAAGGGGGGGATGAACACCGGGGAGCTGTTTTTT.

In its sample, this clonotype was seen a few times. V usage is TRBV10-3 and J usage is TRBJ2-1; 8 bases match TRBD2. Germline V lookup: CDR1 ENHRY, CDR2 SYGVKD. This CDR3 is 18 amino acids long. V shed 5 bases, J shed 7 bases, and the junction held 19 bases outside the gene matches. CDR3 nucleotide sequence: TGTGCCATCAGTTCCCTGTGGCGGGGACTAGAGGGGGGGAATGAGCAGTTCTTC. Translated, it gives CAISSLWRGLEGGNEQFF.

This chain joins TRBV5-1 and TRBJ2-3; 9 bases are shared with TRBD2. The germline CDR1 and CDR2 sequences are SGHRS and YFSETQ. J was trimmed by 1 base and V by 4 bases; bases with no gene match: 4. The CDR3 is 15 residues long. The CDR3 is CASSDRTSGTDTQYF. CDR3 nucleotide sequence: TGCGCCAGCAGCGACCGGACTAGCGGCACAGATACGCAGTATTTT.

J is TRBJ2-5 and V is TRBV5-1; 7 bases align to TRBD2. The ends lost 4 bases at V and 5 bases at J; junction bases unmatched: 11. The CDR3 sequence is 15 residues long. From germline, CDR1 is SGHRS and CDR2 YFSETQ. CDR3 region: CASSGSGAGVETQYF. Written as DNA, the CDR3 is TGCGCCAGCAGCGGGAGCGGGGCGGGTGTTGAGACCCAGTACTTC.

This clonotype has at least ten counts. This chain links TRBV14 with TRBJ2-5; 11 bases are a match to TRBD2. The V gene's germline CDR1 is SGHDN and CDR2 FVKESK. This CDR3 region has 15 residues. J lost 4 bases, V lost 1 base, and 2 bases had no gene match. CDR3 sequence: CASSQALAGGETQYF. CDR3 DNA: TGTGCCAGCAGCCAAGCCCTAGCGGGAGGAGAGACCCAGTACTTC.

As DNA, the CDR3 is TGTGCCAGCAGCTTCCCGCCAGGCTCACCCCTCCACTTT. Its translation is CASSFPPGSPLHF. This rearrangement joins TRBV7-2 to TRBJ1-6; no definite D call. CDR1 is SGHTA and CDR2 is FQGNSA in the germline V gene. The CDR3 contains 13 residues. Trimming pared 3 bases from V and 10 bases from J, leaving 10 bases between.

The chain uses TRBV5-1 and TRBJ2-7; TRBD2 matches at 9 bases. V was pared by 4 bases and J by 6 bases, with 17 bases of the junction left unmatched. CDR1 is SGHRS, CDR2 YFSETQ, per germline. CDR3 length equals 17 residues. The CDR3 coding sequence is TGCGCCAGCAGCAGAGACGCTTTCGGGACTAGCTTTTCCGAGCAGTACTTC. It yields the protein CASSRDAFGTSFSEQYF.

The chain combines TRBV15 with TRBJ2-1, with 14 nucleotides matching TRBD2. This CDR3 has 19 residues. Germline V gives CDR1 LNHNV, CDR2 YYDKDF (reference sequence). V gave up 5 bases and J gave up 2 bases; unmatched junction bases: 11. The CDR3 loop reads CATSPRPAGLAGAYNEQFF. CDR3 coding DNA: TGTGCCACCAGCCCACGACCGGCGGGACTAGCGGGAGCCTACAATGAGCAGTTCTTC. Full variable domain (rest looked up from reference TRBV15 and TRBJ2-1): DAMVIQNPRYQVTQFGKPVTLSCSQTLNHNVMYWYQQKSSQAPKLLFHYYDKDFNNEADTPDNFQSRRPNTSFCFLDIRSPGLGDTAMYLCATSPRPAGLAGAYNEQFFGPGTRLTVL.

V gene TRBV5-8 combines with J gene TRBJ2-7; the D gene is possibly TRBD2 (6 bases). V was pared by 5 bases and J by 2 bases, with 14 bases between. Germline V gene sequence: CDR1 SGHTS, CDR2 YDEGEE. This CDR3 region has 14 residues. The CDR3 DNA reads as TGTGCCAGCAGGCGAGAGGAGGGTACCTACGAGCAGTACTTC. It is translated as CASRREEGTYEQYF.

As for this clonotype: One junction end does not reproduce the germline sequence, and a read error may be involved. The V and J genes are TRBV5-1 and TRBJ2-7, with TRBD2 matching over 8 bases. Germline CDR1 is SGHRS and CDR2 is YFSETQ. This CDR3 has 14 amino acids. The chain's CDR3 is CASSLGSGTYEQYF. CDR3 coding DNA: TGTGCCAGCAGCTTAGGTAGCGGGACCTACGAGCAGTACTTC.

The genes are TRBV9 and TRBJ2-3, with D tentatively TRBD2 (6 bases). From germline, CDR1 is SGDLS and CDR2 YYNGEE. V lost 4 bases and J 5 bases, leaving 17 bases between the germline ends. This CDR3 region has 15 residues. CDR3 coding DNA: TGTGCCAGCAGCTCCCGGGAGCCCGTCCTAGATACGCAGTATTTT. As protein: CASSSREPVLDTQYF.

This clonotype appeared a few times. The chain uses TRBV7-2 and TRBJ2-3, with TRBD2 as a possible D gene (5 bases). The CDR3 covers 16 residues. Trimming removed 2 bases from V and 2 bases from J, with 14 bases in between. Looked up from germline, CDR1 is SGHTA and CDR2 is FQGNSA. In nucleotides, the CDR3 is TGTGCCAGCAGCTTAATCTCTGGTAGCGTCACAGATACGCAGTATTTT. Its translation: CASSLISGSVTDTQYF.

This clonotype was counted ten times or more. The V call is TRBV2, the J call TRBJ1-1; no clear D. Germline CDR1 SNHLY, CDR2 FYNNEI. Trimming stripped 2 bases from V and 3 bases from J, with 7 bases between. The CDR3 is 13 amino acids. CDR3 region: CASSETRDTEAFF. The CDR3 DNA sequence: TGTGCCAGCAGTGAAACGCGGGACACTGAAGCTTTCTTT. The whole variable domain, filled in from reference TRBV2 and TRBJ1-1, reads EPEVTQTPSHQVTQMGQEVILRCVPISNHLYFYWYRQILGQKVEFLVSFYNNEISEKSEIFDDQFSVERPDGSNFTLKIRSTKLEDSAMYFCASSETRDTEAFFGQGTRLTVV.

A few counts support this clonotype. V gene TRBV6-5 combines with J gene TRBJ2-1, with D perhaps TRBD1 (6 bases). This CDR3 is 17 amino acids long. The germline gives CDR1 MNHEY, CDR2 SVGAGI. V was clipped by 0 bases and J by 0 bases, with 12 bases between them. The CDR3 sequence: CASSYSWGPSSYNEQFF. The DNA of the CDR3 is TGTGCCAGCAGTTACTCGTGGGGGCCGAGCTCCTACAATGAGCAGTTCTTC.

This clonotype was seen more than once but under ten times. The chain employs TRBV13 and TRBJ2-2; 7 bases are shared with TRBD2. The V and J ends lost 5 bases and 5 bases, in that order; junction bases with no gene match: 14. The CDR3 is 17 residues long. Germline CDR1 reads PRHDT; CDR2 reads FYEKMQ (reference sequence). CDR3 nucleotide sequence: TGTGCCAGCAGCGAGTTCGGGCTAGCGGATGGGACCGGGGAGCTGTTTTTT. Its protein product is CASSEFGLADGTGELFF.

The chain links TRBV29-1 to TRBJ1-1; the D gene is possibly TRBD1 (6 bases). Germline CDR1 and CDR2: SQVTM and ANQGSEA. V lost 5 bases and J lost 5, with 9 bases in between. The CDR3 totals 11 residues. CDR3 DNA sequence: TGCAGCGTTTTAGGGGGTACTGAAGCTTTCTTT. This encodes CSVLGGTEAFF.

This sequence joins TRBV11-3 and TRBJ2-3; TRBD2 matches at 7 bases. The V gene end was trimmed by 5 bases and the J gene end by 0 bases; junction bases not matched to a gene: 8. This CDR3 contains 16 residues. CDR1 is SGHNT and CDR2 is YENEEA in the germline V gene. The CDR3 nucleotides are TGTGCCAGCAGCCAAAACACGGGGGGAAGCACAGATACGCAGTATTTT. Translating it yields CASSQNTGGSTDTQYF.

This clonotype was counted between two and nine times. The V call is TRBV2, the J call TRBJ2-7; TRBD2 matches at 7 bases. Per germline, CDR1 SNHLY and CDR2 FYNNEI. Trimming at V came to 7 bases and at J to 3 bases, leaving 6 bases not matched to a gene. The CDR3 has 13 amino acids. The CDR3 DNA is TGTGCCAGCAATGACGCGGGAGTCTACGAGCAGTACTTC. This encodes CASNDAGVYEQYF. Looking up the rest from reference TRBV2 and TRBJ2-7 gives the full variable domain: EPEVTQTPSHQVTQMGQEVILRCVPISNHLYFYWYRQILGQKVEFLVSFYNNEISEKSEIFDDQFSVERPDGSNFTLKIRSTKLEDSAMYFCASNDAGVYEQYFGPGTRLTVT.